The entry below describes one T cell receptor (beta chain). This specimen comes from a study of cytomegalovirus exposure and HLA in healthy donors. This CDR3 comprises 13 residues. Germline values: CDR1 SGHDT, CDR2 YYEEEE. V trimming: 0 bases; J trimming: 11 bases; junction bases outside the gene matches: 3. The PCR employed 60 Vbeta primers together with 13 Jbeta primers. Repertoires were generated with immunoSEQ multiplex PCR, while TCRdb's copy carries only in-frame clones and drops some. The sample consists of more than 200,000 clones, approximately 70% of them appearing once. This TCR derives from a man aged 35 to 55 in good health and CMV-seropositive. Input material: PBMCs. The rearrangement links TRBV5-6 to TRBJ1-5, with 9 nucleotides matching TRBD1. The CDR3, as DNA: TGTGCCAGCAGCTTGGACAGGGGGCCGACCCAGCATTTT. Protein: CASSLDRGPTQHF.